These 3 T cell receptor beta chains originate from one sample sequenced in a study of T cells in tuberculosis. Clones were read by immunoSEQ multiplex PCR, and TCRdb kept only the in-frame ones, dropping some. The profile shows about 25,000 clones, approximately 90% of them singletons. Sequenced: PBMCs. These receptors were collected from a donor aged 10 to 29 with latent tuberculosis or without tuberculosis infection. Some clones in this sample may be carry-over from other donors' samples.

The rearrangement links TRBV29-1 to TRBJ1-2; TRBD1 matches at 7 bases. The CDR3 is 11 residues long. Germline assignment: CDR1 SQVTM and CDR2 ANQGSEA. The V segment lost 6 bases and the J segment 8 bases; nucleotides outside the gene matches: 6. The CDR3 is CSVEGARGYTF. The DNA of the CDR3 is TGCAGCGTAGAGGGGGCGCGAGGCTACACCTTC. The full variable domain, its missing parts supplied by reference TRBV29-1 and TRBJ1-2, is SAVISQKPSRDICQRGTSLTIQCQVDSQVTMMFWYRQQPGQSLTLIATANQGSEATYESGFVIDKFPISRPNLTFSTLTVSNMSPEDSSIYLCSVEGARGYTFGSGTRLTVV.

The rearrangement uses TRBV2 and TRBJ2-3; 10 positions agree with TRBD2. The CDR3 extends over 13 amino acids. V shed 7 bases and J 5 bases; nucleotides not matched to a gene: 3. Germline V gene data show CDR1 as SNHLY and CDR2 as FYNNEI. The CDR3 DNA reads TGTGCCAGCACAGCGGGGGGGGGAGATACGCAGTATTTT. Protein product: CASTAGGGDTQYF.

The J gene is TRBJ1-2, the V gene TRBV19; 9 bases are a match to TRBD1. CDR3 length: 17 amino acids. Per germline, CDR1 LNHDA and CDR2 SQIVND (reference sequence). V was pared by 0 bases and J by 4 bases, with 9 bases of the junction left unmatched. The CDR3 sequence: CASSIDSGQGRGYGYTF. The CDR3 DNA follows: TGTGCCAGTAGTATAGATTCAGGACAGGGGCGCGGCTATGGCTACACCTTC.